The rows below give T cell receptor beta chains drawn from one sample of a study of T-cell memory formation after mild COVID-19. Via MiXCR, TCRdb re-called the 5' RACE reads, giving one row per CDR3 protein. The data show almost 550,000 distinct CDR3 sequences, about a fifth seen once. Input material: PBMCs or a T cell subset sorted from them (not recorded which). All receptors derive from an adult woman who had mild COVID-19 (a few samples of this study predate the infection). Cell type and time point are not known. CDR3s include the opening cysteine and the closing phenylalanine or tryptophan. D genes are given only for firm matches. Only some rows state a clone size, as once, few, many or a class for expanded clones.

J | size | D | length | V | DNA | CDR3
TRBJ2-1 | - | - | 17 | TRBV7-9 | TGTGCCAGCAGCTTAGGTGGCGCGGGTCCCACCTACAATGAGCAGTTCTTC | CASSLGGAGPTYNEQFF
TRBJ1-2 | - | TRBD1 | 15 | TRBV9 | TGTGCCAGCAGCCCAACAGGGGCGGTTAACTATGGCTACACCTTC | CASSPTGAVNYGYTF
TRBJ2-3 | - | - | 13 | TRBV3-1 | TGTGCCAGCAGCCAAGGGTTGGGATTAACGCAGTATTTT | CASSQGLGLTQYF
TRBJ1-1 | few | - | 14 | TRBV4-2 | TGTGCCAGCAGCCAAGTTATTCGGAACACTGAAGCTTTCTTT | CASSQVIRNTEAFF
TRBJ2-7 | - | - | 17 | TRBV12-3/TRBV12-4 | TGTGCCAGCAGTTTTACCCTCGGTGGCAGCCTAATCTACGAGCAGTACTTC | CASSFTLGGSLIYEQYF
TRBJ2-1 | many | TRBD2 | 16 | TRBV5-1 | TGCGCCAGCAGCTTGGAGTATGGCGGGGGGGCCGGTGAGCAGTTCTTC | CASSLEYGGGAGEQFF
TRBJ1-1 | - | TRBD1 | 16 | TRBV5-1 | TGCGCCAGCAGCTTGGGACAGGGGCATCTGAACACTGAAGCTTTCTTT | CASSLGQGHLNTEAFF
TRBJ1-2 | - | TRBD1 | 15 | TRBV7-2 | TGTGCCAGCAGCTTCCAGGGACAGGGGAGTTCTGGCTACACCTTC | CASSFQGQGSSGYTF
TRBJ2-1 | - | TRBD2 | 16 | TRBV10-3 | TGTGCCATCAGTGACCGACTAGCGGGAGGGTTCAATGAGCAGTTCTTC | CAISDRLAGGFNEQFF
TRBJ1-2 | - | - | 14 | TRBV7-8 | TGTGCCAGCAGCTTAGCGCAGACGGCGGATGGCTACACCTTC | CASSLAQTADGYTF
TRBJ2-7 | few | - | 15 | TRBV20-1 | TGCAGTGCTAGACCCCCAGAGGGGAGGCCCTACGAGCAGTACTTC | CSARPPEGRPYEQYF
TRBJ2-7 | - | TRBD2 | 14 | TRBV7-2 | TGTGCCAGCAGCTTTAGGACTAGCGGGAACGAGCAGTACTTC | CASSFRTSGNEQYF
TRBJ1-1 | - | - | 17 | TRBV11-2 | TGTGCCAGCAGCTCCAACGGGGGCCTCCTCATGAACACTGAAGCTTTCTTT | CASSSNGGLLMNTEAFF
TRBJ2-1 | many | - | 15 | TRBV7-2 | TGTGCCAGCAGCCCGAAAGGGGGGCGACACAATGAGCAGTTCTTC | CASSPKGGRHNEQFF
TRBJ2-6 | few | - | 20 | TRBV10-3 | TGTGCCATCAGTGCGAATGGCACCTCAAGACGAAGCTCTGGGGCCAACGTCCTGACTTTC | CAISANGTSRRSSGANVLTF
TRBJ1-1 | few | TRBD1 | 18 | TRBV13 | TGTGCCAGCAGCTTAGACCGGGACAGGGTACTCGGCCTGCCTGAAGCTTTCTTT | CASSLDRDRVLGLPEAFF
TRBJ2-1 | - | - | 15 | TRBV7-3 | TGTGCCAGCGGCTCTAGTGAGAGCTCCTACAATGAGCAGTTCTTC | CASGSSESSYNEQFF
TRBJ2-7 | few | - | 14 | TRBV20-1 | TGCAGTGGAACCGGAGGGAGGTGGGGCTACGAGCAGTACTTC | CSGTGGRWGYEQYF
TRBJ2-5 | few | TRBD1 | 14 | TRBV10-3 | TGTGCCAGTCGGAGGACAGGCGAATTGGAGACCCAGTACTTC | CASRRTGELETQYF
TRBJ2-5 | - | - | 14 | TRBV18 | TGTGCCAGCTCACCAGGGAGGCAGCAAGAGACCCAGTACTTC | CASSPGRQQETQYF
TRBJ2-4 | - | TRBD2 | 16 | TRBV3-1 | TGTGCCAGCAGCCAAGGAGATAGAAGACTAGCAAACATTCAGTACTTC | CASSQGDRRLANIQYF
TRBJ2-1 | many | - | 16 | TRBV5-1 | TGCGCCAGCAGCAGTAGCGGACAGAGCTCCTACAATGAGCAGTTCTTC | CASSSSGQSSYNEQFF
TRBJ2-1 | - | TRBD2 | 16 | TRBV18 | TGTGCCAGCTCACCGCCGGGACTAGCGGGAAACAATGAGCAGTTCTTC | CASSPPGLAGNNEQFF
TRBJ2-2 | - | - | 13 | TRBV5-4 | TGTGCCAGCGGAGATAAAAACACCGGGGAGCTGTTTTTT | CASGDKNTGELFF
TRBJ2-7 | few | TRBD2 | 15 | TRBV3-1 | TGTGCCAGCAGCCCTAGCGGAGCGAGCTCCTACGAGCAGTACTTC | CASSPSGASSYEQYF
TRBJ1-5 | - | - | 15 | TRBV12-3/TRBV12-4 | TGTGCCAGCAGTTTAGCTGGCAGGAGCGATCAGCCCCAGCATTTT | CASSLAGRSDQPQHF
TRBJ2-7 | - | - | 13 | TRBV29-1 | TGCAGCGTTGAAGGGACAAACCCCTACGAGCAGTACTTC | CSVEGTNPYEQYF
TRBJ1-4 | - | - | 16 | TRBV25-1 | TGTGCCAGCAGTGAATCTGGGGGTGGATTAGGTGAAAAACTGTTTTTT | CASSESGGGLGEKLFF
TRBJ2-3 | few | TRBD2 | 17 | TRBV7-8 | TGTGCCAGCAGCTTAGCATCGGGGGGACGACCCACAGATACGCAGTATTTT | CASSLASGGRPTDTQYF
TRBJ2-7 | few | - | 15 | TRBV7-8 | TGTGCCAGCAGCTTATTGTCAGGCCAACCCTACGAGCAGTACTTC | CASSLLSGQPYEQYF
TRBJ1-1 | - | TRBD1 | 12 | TRBV7-9 | TGTGCCAGCAGCTCATGGGACAGTGAAGCTTTCTTT | CASSSWDSEAFF
TRBJ1-5 | - | - | 18 | TRBV21-1 | TGTGCCAGCAGCCCTATGACAGGGGTGTATCCTAGCAATCAGCCCCAGCATTTT | CASSPMTGVYPSNQPQHF
TRBJ1-6 | few | TRBD1 | 16 | TRBV6-1 | TGTGCCAGCAGTTTGCCGGGACAGGGGACTAATTCACCCCTCCACTTT | CASSLPGQGTNSPLHF
TRBJ2-3 | few | - | 15 | TRBV6-2/TRBV6-3 | TGTGCCAGCAGTTCCGTCGGGATGCACACAGATACGCAGTATTTT | CASSSVGMHTDTQYF
TRBJ2-1 | - | TRBD2 | 16 | TRBV5-1 | TGCGCCAGCAGCACGCTAGCGGAGATATACTACAATGAGCAGTTCTTC | CASSTLAEIYYNEQFF
TRBJ2-1 | - | - | 14 | TRBV18 | TGTGCCAGCTCACCACCGACGTCGACAAATGAGCAGTTCTTC | CASSPPTSTNEQFF
TRBJ1-1 | few | - | 13 | TRBV6-4 | TGTGCCAGCAGTGAGGCCTCAGGCACTGAAGCTTTCTTT | CASSEASGTEAFF
TRBJ1-2 | few | - | 14 | TRBV6-6 | TGTGCCAGCAGTTACGCCCTACAGCGCTATGGCTACACCTTC | CASSYALQRYGYTF
TRBJ1-1 | few | - | 13 | TRBV20-1 | TGCAGTGCCGTCTGGGGCTTGAACACTGAAGCTTTCTTT | CSAVWGLNTEAFF
TRBJ2-3 | - | TRBD1 | 16 | TRBV11-2 | TGTGCCAGCAGCTTAGGGCGGGACAGGGACCCAGATACGCAGTATTTT | CASSLGRDRDPDTQYF
TRBJ1-4 | - | - | 13 | TRBV6-1 | TGTGCCAGCAGTGACAGACCTAATGAAAAACTGTTTTTT | CASSDRPNEKLFF
TRBJ1-2 | few | - | 18 | TRBV6-2/TRBV6-3 | TGTGCCAGCAGGCCTGGCTGGCTTCAGGACGCCATATCCGATGGCTACACCTTC | CASRPGWLQDAISDGYTF
TRBJ1-5 | few | - | 15 | TRBV5-1 | TGCGCCAGCAGCACCGACGGAGGGAGGGAGCAGCCCCAGCATTTT | CASSTDGGREQPQHF
TRBJ2-6 | few | - | 11 | TRBV6-2/TRBV6-3 | TGTGCCAGCAGTACGTCCAAGGTCCTGACTTTC | CASSTSKVLTF
TRBJ1-1 | - | - | 13 | TRBV24-1 | TGTGCCACCAGTGGTGGTGGGAACACTGAAGCTTTCTTT | CATSGGGNTEAFF
TRBJ2-5 | few | TRBD1 | 16 | TRBV10-3 | TGTGCCATCAGTGGGTCCGGGACAGGGGACCCCGAGACCCAGTACTTC | CAISGSGTGDPETQYF
TRBJ2-1 | - | - | 14 | TRBV7-9 | TGTGCCAGCAGCTTAGATCGTGGTTCTAGTGAGCAGTTCTTC | CASSLDRGSSEQFF
TRBJ2-6 | few | - | 14 | TRBV12-3/TRBV12-4 | TGTGCCAGCAGTCTGACCCCTGGGGCCAACGTCCTGACTTTC | CASSLTPGANVLTF
TRBJ2-1 | few | TRBD2 | 17 | TRBV7-6 | TGTGCCAGCAGCTTAGCACAGCGGGGGGGCACTCGTTCCGGACAGTTCTTC | CASSLAQRGGTRSGQFF
TRBJ2-2 | many | TRBD1 | 14 | TRBV5-1 | TGCGCCAGCAGCTCCCGACAGGGCACCGGGGAGCTGTTTTTT | CASSSRQGTGELFF
TRBJ2-2 | - | TRBD1 | 16 | TRBV25-1 | TGTGCCAGCAGTCAACAGGGGGTGTTTTACACCGGGGAGCTGTTTTTT | CASSQQGVFYTGELFF